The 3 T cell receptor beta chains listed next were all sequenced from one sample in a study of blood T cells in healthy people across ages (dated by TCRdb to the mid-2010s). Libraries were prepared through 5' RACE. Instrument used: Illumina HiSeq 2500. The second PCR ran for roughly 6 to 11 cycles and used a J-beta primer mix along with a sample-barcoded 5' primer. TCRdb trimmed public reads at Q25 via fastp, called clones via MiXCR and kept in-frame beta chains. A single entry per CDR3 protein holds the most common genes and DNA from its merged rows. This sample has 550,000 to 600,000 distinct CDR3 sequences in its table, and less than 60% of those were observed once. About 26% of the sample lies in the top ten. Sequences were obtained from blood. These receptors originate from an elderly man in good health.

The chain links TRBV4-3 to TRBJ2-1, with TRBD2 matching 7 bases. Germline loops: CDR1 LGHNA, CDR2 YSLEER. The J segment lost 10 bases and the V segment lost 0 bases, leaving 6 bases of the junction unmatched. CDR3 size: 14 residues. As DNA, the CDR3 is TGCGCCAGCAGCCAAGACTGGCTAGCGGTGGAGCAGTTCTTC. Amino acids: CASSQDWLAVEQFF.

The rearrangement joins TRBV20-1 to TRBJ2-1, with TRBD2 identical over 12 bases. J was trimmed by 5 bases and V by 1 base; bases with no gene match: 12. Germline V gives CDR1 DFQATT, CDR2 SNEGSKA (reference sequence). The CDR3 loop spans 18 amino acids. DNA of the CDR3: TGCAGTGCTAGAGGTCTAGCGGGAGGGAGCTTAGCCCACAATGAGCAGTTCTTC. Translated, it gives CSARGLAGGSLAHNEQFF.

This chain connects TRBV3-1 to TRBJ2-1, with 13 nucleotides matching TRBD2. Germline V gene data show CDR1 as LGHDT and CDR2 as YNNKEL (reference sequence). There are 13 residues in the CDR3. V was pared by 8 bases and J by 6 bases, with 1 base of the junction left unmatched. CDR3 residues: CASGTSGINEQFF. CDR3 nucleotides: TGTGCCAGCGGGACTAGCGGGATCAATGAGCAGTTCTTC.